These 30 T cell receptor beta chains came from one sample sequenced in a study of cytomegalovirus exposure and HLA in healthy donors. 13 Jbeta primers and 60 Vbeta primers were used for the PCR. TCRdb keeps only in-frame clones here, not all; method: immunoSEQ multiplex PCR. The data hold 98,000 or so clones, with 76% observed a single time. Sequences were obtained from PBMCs. These receptors were collected from a man between 35 and 55 years old in good health and CMV-seronegative.

V usage is TRBV5-1 and J usage is TRBJ2-7, with a tentative D call TRBD1 (5 bases). V lost 2 bases to trimming and J lost 2 bases, with 8 bases between them. The germline V gene has CDR1 SGHRS and CDR2 YFSETQ. The CDR3 covers 13 residues. The CDR3 coding sequence is TGCGCCAGCAGCTTAGACAGACCCTACGAGCAGTACTTC. Encoded protein: CASSLDRPYEQYF.

This clone was counted between two and nine times. This chain connects TRBV14 to TRBJ2-1, with TRBD2 matching 8 bases. After removal of 2 bases from V and 3 bases from J, the junction contained 3 bases not matched to a gene. Germline CDR1 and CDR2: SGHDN and FVKESK. The CDR3 is made up of 15 amino acids. CDR3 nucleotides: TGTGCCAGCAGCCAATTTCTAGCGGGCTACAATGAGCAGTTCTTC. Translating it yields CASSQFLAGYNEQFF.

V usage is TRBV28 and J usage is TRBJ1-1; tentatively, D is TRBD1 (6 bases). The germline V gene encodes CDR1 MDHEN and CDR2 SYDVKM. The CDR3 sequence is 14 residues long. Trimming removed 6 bases at V and 6 bases at J, with 17 bases between. CDR3 region: CASSRRGGIPEAFF. The CDR3 DNA reads TGTGCCAGCAGCCGCAGAGGGGGAATCCCTGAAGCTTTCTTT.

This chain uses TRBV7-9 with TRBJ2-1; the D is unclear. Germline V gene data show CDR1 as SEHNR and CDR2 as FQNEAQ (reference sequence). Trimming took off 7 bases at V and 4 bases at J, with 17 bases between the two ends. This CDR3 region has 15 residues. CDR3 residues: CASTSPGYRYNEQFF. In DNA, the CDR3 is TGTGCCAGCACAAGTCCGGGTTATCGATACAATGAGCAGTTCTTC.

The V gene is TRBV5-1, the J gene TRBJ2-6; TRBD1 matches 7 bases. The CDR3 is 18 amino acids. J gave up 0 bases and V 4 bases, and 10 bases lay outside the gene matches. Per germline, CDR1 SGHRS and CDR2 YFSETQ. DNA for the CDR3: TGCGCCAGCAGCGGGTCGGGACAGCCTTTCTCTGGGGCCAACGTCCTGACTTTC. It yields the protein CASSGSGQPFSGANVLTF.

The chain is built from TRBV19 and TRBJ2-3, with D hard to call. Germline V CDR1 and CDR2: LNHDA, SQIVND (reference sequence). The CDR3 spans 12 residues. V shed 6 bases and J shed 5 bases, with 9 bases lying between them. The DNA of the CDR3 is TGTGCCAGTAGCTTCCGCGGAGATACGCAGTATTTT. The encoded protein is CASSFRGDTQYF.

The gene calls are TRBV19 and TRBJ2-5; D gene unclear. The J call may be mistaken, given a closer DNA end match to TRBJ2-7. The V gene's germline CDR1 is LNHDA and CDR2 SQIVND (reference sequence). The CDR3 is 14 amino acids. The CDR3 DNA is TGTGCCAGTAGTATGTCCACAGCATCCTACGAGCAGTACTTC. Translation gives CASSMSTASYEQYF.

The chain carries TRBV6-1 and TRBJ2-1; 7 nucleotides match TRBD1. V dropped 3 bases and J dropped 1; count of bases not matched to a gene: 12. The CDR3 spans 18 residues. CDR1 is MNHNS, CDR2 SASEGT, per germline. The CDR3 spells CASSEGTAYGRSYNEQFF. CDR3 in DNA: TGTGCCAGCAGTGAGGGGACAGCCTATGGTAGATCCTACAATGAGCAGTTCTTC.

The chain recombines TRBV19 with TRBJ1-5, with unresolved D. The CDR3 consists of 14 residues. V was pared by 6 bases and J by 3 bases, with 12 bases between. Looked up from germline, CDR1 is LNHDA and CDR2 is SQIVND (reference sequence). Written as DNA, the CDR3 is TGTGCCAGTAGCAACCGGGAACCCAATCAGCCCCAGCATTTT. Encoded protein: CASSNREPNQPQHF.

J is TRBJ1-2 and V is TRBV6-1, with 7 bases identical to TRBD1. V lost 3 bases and J lost 7; bases outside the gene matches: 5. Germline V CDR1 and CDR2: MNHNS, SASEGT. The CDR3 has 13 amino acids. CDR3 in amino acids: CASSEAQGGGYTF. In nucleotides, the CDR3 is TGTGCCAGCAGTGAGGCGCAGGGGGGTGGCTACACCTTC.

The J gene is TRBJ1-2, the V gene TRBV10-3; no reliable D call. In germline, CDR1 is ENHRY, CDR2 SYGVKD. CDR3 length: 15 amino acids. Trimming removed 0 bases from V and 2 bases from J, with 10 bases in between. The CDR3, as DNA: TGTGCCATCAGTGAGTCTCAGAGACAAAACTATGGCTACACCTTC. Residues: CAISESQRQNYGYTF.

This chain joins TRBV19 and TRBJ2-1, with 7 bases identical to TRBD2. Germline V lookup: CDR1 LNHDA, CDR2 SQIVND (reference sequence). V lost 3 bases to trimming and J lost 6 bases; unmatched junction nucleotides: 20. This CDR3 contains 19 residues. The CDR3 nucleotides are TGTGCCAGTAGTATCCGCCCACCCAGACTAGCAAGGTCCACCAATGAGCAGTTCTTC. This gives the protein CASSIRPPRLARSTNEQFF.

The chain is built from TRBV2 and TRBJ1-5, with TRBD1 matching 7 bases. The CDR3 loop spans 16 amino acids. V was pared by 2 bases and J by 8 bases, with 12 bases of the junction left unmatched. In germline, CDR1 is SNHLY, CDR2 FYNNEI. The CDR3 loop is CASSEIGTDRVKPQHF. CDR3 sequence (DNA): TGTGCCAGCAGTGAAATTGGGACAGATCGAGTTAAGCCCCAGCATTTT.

CDR3 residues: CASSPGFTEAFF. The CDR3 DNA reads TGTGCCAGCAGCCCAGGTTTCACTGAAGCTTTCTTT. This sequence joins TRBV7-6 and TRBJ1-1, with D hard to call. The CDR3 contains 12 residues. Looked up from germline, CDR1 is SGHVS and CDR2 is FNYEAQ. Deletions cut 5 bases from V and 4 bases from J, with 8 bases between.

This chain links TRBV4-3 with TRBJ1-2; 7 positions match TRBD1. The length of the CDR3 is 15 residues. Per germline, CDR1 LGHNA and CDR2 YSLEER. V gave up 1 base and J gave up 8 bases; unmatched junction bases: 10. The CDR3 nucleotides read TGCGCCAGCAGCCAAGCGTTAAGGACAGGAGCCGGCTACACCTTC. Its translation is CASSQALRTGAGYTF.

CDR3 in amino acids: CASLTLPAYEQYF. Written as DNA, the CDR3 is TGTGCCAGCCTAACCCTCCCCGCCTACGAGCAGTACTTC. The chain carries TRBV6-4 and TRBJ2-7; D unresolved. Per the germline V gene, CDR1 is MRHNA and CDR2 is SNTAGT. The CDR3 totals 13 residues. V was clipped by 8 bases and J by 2 bases, with 13 bases between them.

The chain uses TRBV6-5 and TRBJ1-2; no clear D gene. V lost 0 bases and J 13 bases, leaving 15 bases between the germline ends. The CDR3 is 13 amino acids. Germline V gives CDR1 MNHEY, CDR2 SVGAGI. This CDR3 is CASSYSNLLPSTF. The DNA of the CDR3 is TGTGCCAGCAGTTACTCGAACTTACTCCCCTCCACCTTC.

The chain recombines TRBV28 with TRBJ2-5, with 9 nucleotides matching TRBD1. The V gene end was trimmed by 6 bases and the J gene end by 3 bases; junction bases not matched to a gene: 5. Germline CDR1 MDHEN, CDR2 SYDVKM. CDR3 size: 14 residues. The CDR3 DNA follows: TGTGCCAGCAGCACCCGACAGGGGGAAGAGACCCAGTACTTC. Residues: CASSTRQGEETQYF. The full variable domain, rest sourced from reference TRBV28 and TRBJ2-5, is DVKVTQSSRYLVKRTGEKVFLECVQDMDHENMFWYRQDPGLGLRLIYFSYDVKMKEKGDIPEGYSVSREKKERFSLILESASTNQTSMYLCASSTRQGEETQYFGPGTRLLVL.

The chain employs TRBV28 and TRBJ1-5; D call uncertain. Trimming removed 10 bases from V and 1 base from J, with 11 bases in between. Germline CDR1 and CDR2: MDHEN and SYDVKM. The CDR3 totals 13 residues. CDR3 protein: CATRARSNQPQHF. The DNA for the CDR3 is TGTGCCACCCGAGCTAGAAGCAATCAGCCCCAGCATTTT.

With regard to this clone: The same CDR3 can be traced to other DNA sequences in this sample. The chain employs TRBV28 and TRBJ2-7, with a weak D call TRBD2 (6 bases). The CDR3 has 16 residues. Trimming removed 1 base at V and 1 base at J, with 14 bases between. Germline V gene data show CDR1 as MDHEN and CDR2 as SYDVKM. In DNA, the CDR3 is TGTGCCAGCAGTTTATTGTCCGGGGGACGATCCTACGAGCAGTACTTC. The encoded protein is CASSLLSGGRSYEQYF.

The V call is TRBV7-9, the J call TRBJ2-5; 11 nucleotides align to TRBD2. V was pared by 5 bases and J by 1 base, with 3 bases of the junction left unmatched. The CDR3 extends over 15 amino acids. Germline V gene data show CDR1 as SEHNR and CDR2 as FQNEAQ (reference sequence). CDR3 residues: CASSRLAGGQETQYF. For the CDR3, the DNA is TGTGCCAGCAGCCGGCTAGCGGGGGGCCAAGAGACCCAGTACTTC.

The rearrangement joins TRBV6-6 to TRBJ2-5, with 12 bases fitting TRBD2. The J call could be wrong; TRBJ2-7 is a better fit for the DNA end. CDR1 and CDR2 (germline): MNHNY, SVGAGI (reference sequence). This CDR3 region has 15 residues. As DNA, the CDR3 is TGTGCCAGCAGTTACCCGACTAGCGGGAGCTACGAGCAGTACTTC. This sequence encodes CASSYPTSGSYEQYF.

This clone was seen a few times. The chain employs TRBV6-6 and TRBJ1-6; the D is unclear. This CDR3 comprises 15 residues. Per germline, CDR1 MNHNY and CDR2 SVGAGI (reference sequence). V dropped 6 bases and J dropped 6 bases, with 15 bases sitting between them. The CDR3 is CASSVRHPGNSPLHF. In nucleotides, the CDR3 is TGTGCCAGCAGCGTACGACATCCCGGTAATTCACCCCTCCACTTT.

This clone was observed a handful of times. The gene calls are TRBV4-3 and TRBJ2-7; D ambiguous. This CDR3 is built from 15 residues. Trimming took 1 base from V and 0 from J, leaving 10 bases between them. Germline V gives CDR1 LGHNA, CDR2 YSLEER. DNA of the CDR3: TGCGCCAGCAGCCAAGGCCGGGTGAGCTCCTACGAGCAGTACTTC. This gives the protein CASSQGRVSSYEQYF.

The rearrangement links TRBV7-2 to TRBJ2-2, with 14 bases that match TRBD2. The CDR3 has 17 amino acids. CDR1 and CDR2 (germline): SGHTA, FQGNSA. V was pared by 5 bases and J by 7 bases, with 9 bases of the junction left unmatched. In DNA, the CDR3 is TGTGCCAGCAGCAGCCCGGGACTAGCGGGAGTCCGCGGGGAGCTGTTTTTT. It translates to CASSSPGLAGVRGELFF.

The chain combines TRBV10-2 with TRBJ2-4, with D possibly TRBD1 on 5 matching bases. V was trimmed by 2 bases and J by 2 bases, leaving 13 bases between them. Germline V gene data show CDR1 as WSHSY and CDR2 as SAAADI. The CDR3 has 16 amino acids. This CDR3 is CASSERGGSTKNIQYF. The CDR3 DNA reads TGCGCCAGCAGTGAGAGGGGCGGCTCCACCAAAAACATTCAGTACTTC.

The V call is TRBV9, the J call TRBJ2-1, with a weak D call TRBD1 (5 bases). Germline CDR1 is SGDLS and CDR2 is YYNGEE. CDR3 size: 15 residues. V was cut by 0 bases and J by 9 bases, with 16 bases left in between. CDR3: CASSVGVVPQGEQFF. In nucleotides, the CDR3 is TGTGCCAGCAGCGTAGGGGTAGTTCCCCAGGGTGAGCAGTTCTTC.

This clone was observed a handful of times. The rearrangement joins TRBV4-1 to TRBJ2-1, with a weak D call TRBD2 (6 bases). CDR3 length: 15 residues. Germline CDR1 and CDR2: MGHRA and YSYEKL. V was cut by 1 base and J by 3 bases, with 10 bases left in between. The CDR3 is CASSQVGGNYNEQFF. DNA for the CDR3: TGCGCCAGCAGCCAAGTGGGGGGAAACTACAATGAGCAGTTCTTC.

The CDR3 spells CASKGEWVEQYF. The CDR3 DNA reads TGTGCCAGCAAGGGGGAGTGGGTTGAGCAGTACTTC. The chain links TRBV2 to TRBJ2-7; TRBD1 might be the D (6 bases). From germline, CDR1 is SNHLY and CDR2 FYNNEI. The V gene lost 7 bases and the J gene lost 7 bases, with 14 bases spanning the gap. This CDR3 spans 12 amino acids.

J is TRBJ2-5 and V is TRBV28; 11 bases agree with TRBD2. In germline, CDR1 is MDHEN, CDR2 SYDVKM. V lost 4 bases and J lost 4; bases outside the gene matches: 5. There are 15 residues in the CDR3. DNA for the CDR3: TGTGCCAGCAGTTCTTCCCTAGCGGGGGGAGAGACCCAGTACTTC. Its protein is CASSSSLAGGETQYF. Full variable domain (rest looked up from reference TRBV28 and TRBJ2-5): DVKVTQSSRYLVKRTGEKVFLECVQDMDHENMFWYRQDPGLGLRLIYFSYDVKMKEKGDIPEGYSVSREKKERFSLILESASTNQTSMYLCASSSSLAGGETQYFGPGTRLLVL.